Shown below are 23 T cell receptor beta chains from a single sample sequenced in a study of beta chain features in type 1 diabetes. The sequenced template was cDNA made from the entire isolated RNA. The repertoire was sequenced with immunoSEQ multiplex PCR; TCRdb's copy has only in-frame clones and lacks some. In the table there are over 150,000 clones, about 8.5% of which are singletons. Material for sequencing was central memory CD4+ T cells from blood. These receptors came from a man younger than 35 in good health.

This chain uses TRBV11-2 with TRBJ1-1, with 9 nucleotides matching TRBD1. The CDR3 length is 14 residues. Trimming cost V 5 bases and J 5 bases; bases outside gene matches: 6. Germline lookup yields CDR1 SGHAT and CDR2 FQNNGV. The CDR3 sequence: CASSKGQGWTEAFF. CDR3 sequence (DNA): TGTGCCAGCAGCAAAGGACAGGGGTGGACTGAAGCTTTCTTT.

The CDR3 sequence is CASSLGQIVGNQPQHF. CDR3 nucleotide sequence: TGTGCCAGCAGCTTAGGACAAATTGTCGGCAATCAGCCCCAGCATTTT. The chain links TRBV11-3 to TRBJ1-5; D remains unclear. The V end lost 1 base, the J end lost 2 bases, and 12 bases lay between the germline ends. CDR1 and CDR2 from the germline V gene are SGHNT and YENEEA. The length of the CDR3 is 16 residues.

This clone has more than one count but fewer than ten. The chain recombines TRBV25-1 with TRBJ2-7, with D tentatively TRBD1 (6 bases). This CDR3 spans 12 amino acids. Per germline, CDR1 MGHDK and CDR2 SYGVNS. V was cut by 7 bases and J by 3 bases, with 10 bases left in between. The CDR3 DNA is TGTGCCAGCACCATGGACAGCTACGAGCAGTACTTC. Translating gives CASTMDSYEQYF.

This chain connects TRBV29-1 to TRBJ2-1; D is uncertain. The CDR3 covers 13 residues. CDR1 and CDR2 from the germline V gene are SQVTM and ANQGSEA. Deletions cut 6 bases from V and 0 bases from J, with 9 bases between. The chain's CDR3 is CSVERSSYNEQFF. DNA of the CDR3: TGCAGCGTGGAGAGGAGCTCCTACAATGAGCAGTTCTTC.

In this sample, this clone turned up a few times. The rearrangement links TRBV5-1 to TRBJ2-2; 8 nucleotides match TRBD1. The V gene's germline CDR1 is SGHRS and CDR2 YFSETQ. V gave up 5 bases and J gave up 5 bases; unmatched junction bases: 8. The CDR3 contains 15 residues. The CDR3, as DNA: TGCGCCAGCAGTCAAAGACAGGGGTCGACCGGGGAGCTGTTTTTT. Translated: CASSQRQGSTGELFF.

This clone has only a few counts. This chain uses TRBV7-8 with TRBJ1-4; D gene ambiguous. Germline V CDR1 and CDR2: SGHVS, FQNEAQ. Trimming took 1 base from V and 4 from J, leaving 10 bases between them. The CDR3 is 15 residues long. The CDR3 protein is CASSLVSGINEKLFF. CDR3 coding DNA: TGTGCCAGCAGCTTAGTTTCGGGGATTAATGAAAAACTGTTTTTT.

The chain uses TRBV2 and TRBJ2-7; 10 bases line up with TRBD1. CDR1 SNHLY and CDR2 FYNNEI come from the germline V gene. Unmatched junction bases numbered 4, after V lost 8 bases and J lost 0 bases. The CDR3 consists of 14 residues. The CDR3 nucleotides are TGTGCCAGCCGAAGGACAGGGGGCTCCTACGAGCAGTACTTC. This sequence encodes CASRRTGGSYEQYF.

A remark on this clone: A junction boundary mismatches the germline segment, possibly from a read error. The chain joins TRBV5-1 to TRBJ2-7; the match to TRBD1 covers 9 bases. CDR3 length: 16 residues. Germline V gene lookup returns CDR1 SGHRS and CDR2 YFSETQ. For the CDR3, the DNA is TGCGCCAGCACCTTGACCGGGACAGGGACCTCCTACGAGCAGTACTTC. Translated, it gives CASTLTGTGTSYEQYF.

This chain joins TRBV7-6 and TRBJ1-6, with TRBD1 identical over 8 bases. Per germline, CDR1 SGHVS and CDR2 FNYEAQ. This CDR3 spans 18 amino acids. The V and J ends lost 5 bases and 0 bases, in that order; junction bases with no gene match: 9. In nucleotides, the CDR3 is TGTGCCAGCAGCCGCTGGGACAGGATGAGCTCCTATAATTCACCCCTCCACTTT. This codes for CASSRWDRMSSYNSPLHF.

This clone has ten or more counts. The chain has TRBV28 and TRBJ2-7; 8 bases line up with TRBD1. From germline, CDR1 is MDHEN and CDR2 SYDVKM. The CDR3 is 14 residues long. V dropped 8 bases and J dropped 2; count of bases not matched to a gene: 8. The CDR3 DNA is TGTGCCAGCCAAAGGGGACAGGCTACCTACGAGCAGTACTTC. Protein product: CASQRGQATYEQYF.

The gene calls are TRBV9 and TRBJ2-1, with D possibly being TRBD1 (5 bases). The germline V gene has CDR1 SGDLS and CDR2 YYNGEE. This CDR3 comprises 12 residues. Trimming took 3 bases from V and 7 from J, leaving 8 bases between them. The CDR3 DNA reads TGTGCCAGCAGCGATACAGGTAATGAGCAGTTCTTC. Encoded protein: CASSDTGNEQFF.

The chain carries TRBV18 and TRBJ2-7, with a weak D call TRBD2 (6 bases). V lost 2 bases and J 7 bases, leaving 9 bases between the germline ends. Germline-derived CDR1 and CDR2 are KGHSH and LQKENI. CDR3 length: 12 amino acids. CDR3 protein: CASSPGGGEQYF. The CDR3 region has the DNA TGTGCCAGCTCACCAGGAGGAGGGGAGCAGTACTTC.

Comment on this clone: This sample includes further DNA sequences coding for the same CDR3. The CDR3 bases are TGCGCCAGCAGCTGGGGGGGAAGCTCCTACAATGAGCAGTTCTTC. It encodes CASSWGGSSYNEQFF. The chain carries TRBV5-1 and TRBJ2-1, with TRBD2 matching over 7 bases. J lost 0 bases, V lost 3 bases, and 3 bases had no gene match. CDR3 length equals 15 residues. The V gene's germline CDR1 is SGHRS and CDR2 YFSETQ. Combining the CDR3 with reference TRBV5-1 and TRBJ2-1 gives the whole variable domain KAGVTQTPRYLIKTRGQQVTLSCSPISGHRSVSWYQQTPGQGLQFLFEYFSETQRNKGNFPGRFSGRQFSNSRSEMNVSTLELGDSALYLCASSWGGSSYNEQFFGPGTRLTVL.

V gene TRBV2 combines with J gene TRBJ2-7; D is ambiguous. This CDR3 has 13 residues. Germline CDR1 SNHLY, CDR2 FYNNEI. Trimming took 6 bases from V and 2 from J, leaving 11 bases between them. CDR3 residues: CASRQDGAYEQYF. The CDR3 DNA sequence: TGTGCCAGCAGGCAAGACGGAGCCTACGAGCAGTACTTC.

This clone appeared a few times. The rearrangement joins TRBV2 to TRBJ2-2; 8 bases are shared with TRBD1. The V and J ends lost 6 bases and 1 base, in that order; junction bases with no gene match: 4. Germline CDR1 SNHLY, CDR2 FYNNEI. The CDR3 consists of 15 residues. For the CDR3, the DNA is TGTGCCAGCAGCGAACAGGGGGGGAACACCGGGGAGCTGTTTTTT. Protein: CASSEQGGNTGELFF. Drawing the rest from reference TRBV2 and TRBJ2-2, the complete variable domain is EPEVTQTPSHQVTQMGQEVILRCVPISNHLYFYWYRQILGQKVEFLVSFYNNEISEKSEIFDDQFSVERPDGSNFTLKIRSTKLEDSAMYFCASSEQGGNTGELFFGEGSRLTVL.

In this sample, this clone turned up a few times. The DNA for the CDR3 is TGCGCCAGCAGCCAGGCCTGGGGACAGGGAACCTATGGCTACACCTTC. Its protein product is CASSQAWGQGTYGYTF. The chain recombines TRBV4-3 with TRBJ1-2; 9 nucleotides match TRBD1. CDR1 and CDR2 from the germline V gene are LGHNA and YSLEER. The CDR3 runs to 16 residues. V gave up 3 bases and J gave up 4 bases; unmatched junction bases: 9.

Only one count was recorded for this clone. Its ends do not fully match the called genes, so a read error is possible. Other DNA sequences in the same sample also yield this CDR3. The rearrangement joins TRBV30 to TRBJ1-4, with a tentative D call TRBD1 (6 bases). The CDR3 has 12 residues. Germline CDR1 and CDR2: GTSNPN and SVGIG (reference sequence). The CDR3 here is CAGSGQWQKLFF. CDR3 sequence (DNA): TGTGCCGGGTCTGGACAGTGGCAAAAACTATTTTTT.

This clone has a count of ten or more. CDR3 nucleotide sequence: TGTGCCTGGACCCCCTCGGGGGGGACCATATATTTT. It is translated as CAWTPSGGTIYF. The chain is built from TRBV30 and TRBJ1-3, with TRBD1 as a possible D gene (5 bases). Germline V gene lookup returns CDR1 GTSNPN and CDR2 SVGIG (reference sequence). Trimming removed 4 bases at V and 10 bases at J, with 14 bases between. The CDR3 is 12 residues long.

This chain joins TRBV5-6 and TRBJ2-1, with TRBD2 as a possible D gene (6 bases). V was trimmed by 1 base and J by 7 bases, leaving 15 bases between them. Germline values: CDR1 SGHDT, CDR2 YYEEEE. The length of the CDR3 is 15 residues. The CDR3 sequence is CASSLRRVMKNEQFF. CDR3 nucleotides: TGTGCCAGCAGCTTGCGGAGGGTCATGAAAAATGAGCAGTTCTTC.

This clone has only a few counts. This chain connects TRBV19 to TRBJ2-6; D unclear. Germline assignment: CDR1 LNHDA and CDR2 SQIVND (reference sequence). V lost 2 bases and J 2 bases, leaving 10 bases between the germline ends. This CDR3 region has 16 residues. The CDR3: CASSIHSDTGANVLTF. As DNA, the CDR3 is TGTGCCAGTAGTATACACAGTGATACTGGGGCCAACGTCCTGACTTTC.

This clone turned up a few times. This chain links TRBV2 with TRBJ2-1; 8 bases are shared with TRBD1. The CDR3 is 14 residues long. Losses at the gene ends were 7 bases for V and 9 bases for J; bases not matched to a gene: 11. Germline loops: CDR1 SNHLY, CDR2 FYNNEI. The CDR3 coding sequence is TGTGCCAGCACCAGGACAGGGAACGACGGTGAGCAGTTCTTC. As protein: CASTRTGNDGEQFF.

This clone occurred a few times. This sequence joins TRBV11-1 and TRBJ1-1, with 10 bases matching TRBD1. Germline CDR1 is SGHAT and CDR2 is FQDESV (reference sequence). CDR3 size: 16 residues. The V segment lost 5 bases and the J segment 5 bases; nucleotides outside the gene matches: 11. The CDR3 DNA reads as TGTGCCAGCAGCACCCGTGGACAGGGGGGGAAGACTGAAGCTTTCTTT. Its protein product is CASSTRGQGGKTEAFF.

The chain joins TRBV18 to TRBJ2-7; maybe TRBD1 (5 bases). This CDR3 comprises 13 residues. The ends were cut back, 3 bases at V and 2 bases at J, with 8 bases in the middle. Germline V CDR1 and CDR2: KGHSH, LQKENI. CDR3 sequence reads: CASSPPGTYEQYF. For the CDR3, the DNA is TGTGCCAGCTCACCCCCAGGGACCTACGAGCAGTACTTC.